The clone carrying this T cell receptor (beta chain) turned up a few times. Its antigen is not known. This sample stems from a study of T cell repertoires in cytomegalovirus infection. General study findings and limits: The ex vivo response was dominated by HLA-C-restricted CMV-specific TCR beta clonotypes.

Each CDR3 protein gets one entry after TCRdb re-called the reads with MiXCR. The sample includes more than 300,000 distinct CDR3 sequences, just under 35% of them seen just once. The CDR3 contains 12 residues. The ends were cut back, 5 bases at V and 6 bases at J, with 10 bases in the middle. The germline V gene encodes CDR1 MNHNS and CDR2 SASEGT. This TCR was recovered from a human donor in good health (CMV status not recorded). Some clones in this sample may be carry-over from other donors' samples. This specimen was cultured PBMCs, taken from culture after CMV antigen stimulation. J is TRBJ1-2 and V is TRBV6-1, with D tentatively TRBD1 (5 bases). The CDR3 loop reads CASSSTANGYTF. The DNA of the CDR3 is TGTGCCAGCAGTTCGACAGCTAATGGCTACACCTTC.